The clone carrying this T cell receptor (beta chain) was recorded many times. Its cognate antigen is unknown. Methods described previously were used for bulk TCR libraries, and listed TCR primers were applied. TCRdb re-called the PCR reads with MiXCR, one entry per CDR3 protein. The sample records about 640,000 distinct CDR3 sequences, nearly 20% being singletons. This entry belongs to a study of molecular identifiers for immune sequencing clone quantification. Regarding the study as a whole: A shared barcode on identical TCR molecules could lead to underestimated sizes for highly expanded clones.

Each library that profiled naive CD8 cells came from roughly 18,000 to 920,000 sorted cells with 10%, 30% or 50% RNA. Naive CD8 T cell sorting was performed on the CD8+CD4-CCR7+CD45RA+ phenotype. V gave up 5 bases and J gave up 4 bases, with 12 bases separating them. The germline V gene has CDR1 SGHTA and CDR2 FQGNSA. The CDR3 is 13 amino acids. The sample taken for sequencing was naive CD8+ T cells from blood, with Jurkat cell RNA spiked in. Subset in this sample: FACS-sorted CD8+CD4-CCR7+CD45RA+ naive T cells. V usage is TRBV7-2 and J usage is TRBJ2-7, with D perhaps matching TRBD2 (5 bases). The TCR sequence derives from a human donor in good health. Some libraries in this study had Jurkat cell RNA spiked in. CDR3 in DNA: TGTGCCAGCAGCATTTGGGAGTTATACGAGCAGTACTTC. This gives the protein CASSIWELYEQYF. Looking up the rest from reference TRBV7-2 and TRBJ2-7 gives the full variable domain: GAGVSQSPSNKVTEKGKDVELRCDPISGHTALYWYRQSLGQGLEFLIYFQGNSAPDKSGLPSDRFSAERTGGSVSTLTIQRTQQEDSAVYLCASSIWELYEQYFGPGTRLTVT.